The rows below give T cell receptor beta chains drawn from one sample of a study of early T cells in non-severe SARS-CoV-2 infection. TCRdb itself ran the 5' RACE reads through MiXCR, one entry per CDR3 protein. The sample has tens of thousands of distinct CDR3 sequences; about 5% are singletons. The sample consisted of whole blood. Source of these receptors: an adult who was a healthcare worker with PCR-confirmed SARS-CoV-2 infection or an uninfected control (not recorded which). CDR3s leave out the opening cysteine and the closing phenylalanine or tryptophan.

V gene: TRBV15; J gene: TRBJ2-1; CDR3 protein: ATSRGDGGRGDEQF
V gene: TRBV11-2; J gene: TRBJ2-1; CDR3 protein: ASSLDRGNSYNEQF
V gene: TRBV6-2/TRBV6-3; J gene: TRBJ2-7; CDR3 protein: ASSPLAGVFEQY
V gene: TRBV12-3/TRBV12-4; J gene: TRBJ2-3; CDR3 protein: ASSFKGTQY
V gene: TRBV20-1; J gene: TRBJ1-2; CDR3 protein: SAARGVDYGYT
V gene: TRBV9; J gene: TRBJ2-7; CDR3 protein: ASSVGHFPSYEQY
V gene: TRBV4-3; J gene: TRBJ2-7; CDR3 protein: ASSQDRAGPGGSDEQY
V gene: TRBV29-1; J gene: TRBJ2-3; CDR3 protein: SAARTSGRSRSTDTQY
V gene: TRBV24-1; J gene: TRBJ1-2; CDR3 protein: ATSDRKPIRINYGYT
V gene: TRBV7-2; J gene: TRBJ2-3; CDR3 protein: ASSLTSGGVTDTQY
V gene: TRBV18; J gene: TRBJ1-1; CDR3 protein: ASSPQRSTEAF
V gene: TRBV4-3; J gene: TRBJ1-6; CDR3 protein: ASSQSETGRNSPLH
V gene: TRBV7-9; J gene: TRBJ1-2; CDR3 protein: ASSLGTGDNYGYT
V gene: TRBV5-6; J gene: TRBJ2-5; CDR3 protein: ASSPIQRQETQY
V gene: TRBV7-3; J gene: TRBJ1-1; CDR3 protein: ASSAPGGTEAF
V gene: TRBV24-1; J gene: TRBJ2-3; CDR3 protein: ATSDFSTDTQY
V gene: TRBV12-3/TRBV12-4; J gene: TRBJ2-2; CDR3 protein: ASSPGTLGTGELF
V gene: TRBV20-1; J gene: TRBJ1-1; CDR3 protein: SASAAGNTEAF
V gene: TRBV12-3/TRBV12-4; J gene: TRBJ2-5; CDR3 protein: ASSQTAVGETQY
V gene: TRBV7-3; J gene: TRBJ2-3; CDR3 protein: ASSFPAGGTDTQY
V gene: TRBV6-5; J gene: TRBJ2-7; CDR3 protein: ASRSWLTSYEQY
V gene: TRBV5-1; J gene: TRBJ2-1; CDR3 protein: ASSSRLEDEQF
V gene: TRBV7-3; J gene: TRBJ2-5; CDR3 protein: ASSPVGGRQETQY
V gene: TRBV13; J gene: TRBJ1-2; CDR3 protein: ASSLGTGGVYGYT
V gene: TRBV6-1; J gene: TRBJ2-7; CDR3 protein: ASTPTTHYEQY
V gene: TRBV3-1; J gene: TRBJ2-1; CDR3 protein: ASRAGGQNEQF
V gene: TRBV12-3/TRBV12-4; J gene: TRBJ1-1; CDR3 protein: ASRLNRENTEAF
V gene: TRBV7-2; J gene: TRBJ2-1; CDR3 protein: ASSLDIGKAYNEQF
V gene: TRBV5-1; J gene: TRBJ2-2; CDR3 protein: ASSLVGVETGELF
V gene: TRBV18; J gene: TRBJ1-1; CDR3 protein: ASSPTPEVGPVGNTEAF